There are a few counts of the clone carrying this T cell receptor (beta chain). Germline V gene sequence: CDR1 SGHRS, CDR2 YFSETQ. The CDR3 is made up of 14 amino acids. With 5 bases clipped from V and 3 bases from J, the junction kept 3 bases outside the gene matches. These data belong to a study of beta chain features in type 1 diabetes. Expressed TCRB transcripts were sequenced because the entire RNA isolate underwent reverse transcription. Samples of naive, central memory and regulatory T cells yielded a mean of around 3.5 million reads. Clones were sequenced by immunoSEQ multiplex PCR, and TCRdb holds only the in-frame ones, with some missing. The data contain a few hundred thousand clones, around 20% of them seen just once; the ten biggest clones take up around 0.044%.

The chain joins TRBV5-1 to TRBJ2-2, with 8 bases that match TRBD1. The sequence derives from a woman in her late teens or twenties in good health. Sequencing was done on a sample of naive CD4+ T cells from blood. CDR3 residues: CASRTGVDTGELFF. CDR3 in DNA: TGCGCCAGCAGGACAGGGGTGGACACCGGGGAGCTGTTTTTT.